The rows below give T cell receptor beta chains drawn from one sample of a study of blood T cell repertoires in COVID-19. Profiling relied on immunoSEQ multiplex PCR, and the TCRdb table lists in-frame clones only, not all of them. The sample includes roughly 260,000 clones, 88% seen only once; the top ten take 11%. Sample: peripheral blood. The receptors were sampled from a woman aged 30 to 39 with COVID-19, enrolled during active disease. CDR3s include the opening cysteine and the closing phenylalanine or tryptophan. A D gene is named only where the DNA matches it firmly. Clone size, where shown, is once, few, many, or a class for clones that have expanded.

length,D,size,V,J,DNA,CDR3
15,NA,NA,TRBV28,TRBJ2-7,TGTGCCAGCAGTTTATTAAGACAGCTACTACGGGAGCAGTACTTC,CASSLLRQLLREQYF
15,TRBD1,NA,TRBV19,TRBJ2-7,TGTGCCAGTAGTCCAGCTAAGGGGGCCTTCTACGAGCAGTACTTC,CASSPAKGAFYEQYF
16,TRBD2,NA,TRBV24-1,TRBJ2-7,TGTGCCACCAGTGCTGGGGGACTAGCGGGAGTATACGAGCAGTACTTC,CATSAGGLAGVYEQYF
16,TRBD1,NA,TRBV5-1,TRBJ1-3,TGCGCCAGCAGCTTCCAGGGGGCATTAACTGGAAACACCATATATTTT,CASSFQGALTGNTIYF
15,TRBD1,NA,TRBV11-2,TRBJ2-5,TGTGCCAGCAGCCCAAGGACAGGGGGCGCGGAGACCCAGTACTTC,CASSPRTGGAETQYF
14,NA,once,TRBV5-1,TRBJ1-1,TGCGCCAGCAGCTTGGACAGCTCGAACACTGAAGCTTTCTTT,CASSLDSSNTEAFF
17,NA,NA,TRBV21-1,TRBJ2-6,TGTGCCAGCAGCAAAGGAAAACAGGGGGCTGGGGCCAACGTCCTGACTTTC,CASSKGKQGAGANVLTF
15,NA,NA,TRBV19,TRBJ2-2,TGTGCCAGTAGTCGCGGACAGACGAACACCGGGGAGCTGTTTTTT,CASSRGQTNTGELFF
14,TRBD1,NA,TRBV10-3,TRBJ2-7,TGTGCCATCAGTGAGGGACAGGGTTTGGGGGAGCAGTACTTC,CAISEGQGLGEQYF
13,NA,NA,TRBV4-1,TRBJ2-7,TGCGCCAGCAGCCAGGCCCCCCAGGGCGAGCAGTACTTC,CASSQAPQGEQYF
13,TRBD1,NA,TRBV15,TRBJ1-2,TGTGCCACCAGCGAGGAGGGGGCAGGGGGCTACACCTTC,CATSEEGAGGYTF
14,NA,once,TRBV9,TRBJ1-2,TGTGCCAGCAGCGTAAGCCGGGACACCGCTGGCTACACCTTC,CASSVSRDTAGYTF
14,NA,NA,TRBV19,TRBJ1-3,TGTGCCAGTAGTATTTCAGACTCTGGAAACACCATATATTTT,CASSISDSGNTIYF
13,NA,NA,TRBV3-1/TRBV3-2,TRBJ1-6,TGTGCCAGTAGGGAGGGACCGGGTTCACCCCTCCACTTT,CASREGPGSPLHF
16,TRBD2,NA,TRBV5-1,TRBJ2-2,TGCGCCAGCAGCCCCTCTAGCGGAGCGAACACCGGGGAGCTGTTTTTT,CASSPSSGANTGELFF
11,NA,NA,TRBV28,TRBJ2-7,TGTGCCAGCAGTTTCGAGGGCGAGCAGTACTTC,CASSFEGEQYF
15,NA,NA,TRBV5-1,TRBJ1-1,TGCGCCAGCAGCCTAGAAACAGGGAGGAACACTGAAGCTTTCTTT,CASSLETGRNTEAFF
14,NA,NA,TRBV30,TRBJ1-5,TGTGCCTGGAGTGTGGACAATAGCAATCAGCCCCAGCATTTT,CAWSVDNSNQPQHF
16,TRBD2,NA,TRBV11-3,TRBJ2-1,TGTGCCAGCAGCTCGGGGGGGACTAGCGGATACAATGAGCAGTTCTTC,CASSSGGTSGYNEQFF
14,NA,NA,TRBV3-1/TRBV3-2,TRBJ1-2,TGTGCCAGCAGCCAAGATTCAGGGTCGACGGGCTACACCTTC,CASSQDSGSTGYTF
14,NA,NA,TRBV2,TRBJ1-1,TGTGCCAGCATCCCTCGGGGAGGAATGGCTGAAGCTTTCTTT,CASIPRGGMAEAFF
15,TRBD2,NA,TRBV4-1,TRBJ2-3,TGCGCCAGCAGCCAAGAGTCAGCGGGAGCAGATACGCAGTATTTT,CASSQESAGADTQYF
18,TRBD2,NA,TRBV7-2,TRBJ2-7,TGTGCCAGCAGCGTCACCCATCATCTAGCGGGAGGGATCTTCGAGCAGTACTTC,CASSVTHHLAGGIFEQYF
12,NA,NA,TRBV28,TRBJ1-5,TGTGCCAGCAGTTTAGGGGGCCAGCCCCAGCATTTT,CASSLGGQPQHF
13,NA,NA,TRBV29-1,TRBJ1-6,TGCAGCGTGATGACAGGCTTCAATTCACCCCTCCACTTT,CSVMTGFNSPLHF
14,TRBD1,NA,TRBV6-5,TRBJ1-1,TGTGCCAGCAGTTATCGACAGGGGGCCACTGAAGCTTTCTTT,CASSYRQGATEAFF
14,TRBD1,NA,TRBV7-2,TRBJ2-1,TGTGCCAGCAGGAGACAGGGATTGATCGATGAGCAGTTCTTC,CASRRQGLIDEQFF
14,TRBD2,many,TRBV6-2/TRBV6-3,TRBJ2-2,TGTGCCAGCAGCAGACTAGCTTACACCGGGGAGCTGTTTTTT,CASSRLAYTGELFF
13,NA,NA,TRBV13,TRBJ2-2,TGTGCCAGCAGCTTGGGAGGCACCGGGGAGCTGTTTTTT,CASSLGGTGELFF
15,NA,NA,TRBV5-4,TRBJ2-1,TGTGCCAGCAGCTTGGTGGCAGGGATTGGGAATGAGCAGTTCTTC,CASSLVAGIGNEQFF
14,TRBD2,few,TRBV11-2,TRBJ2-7,TGTGCCAGCAGAGCTGGACTAGCGGGAGGCACGCAGTACTTC,CASRAGLAGGTQYF
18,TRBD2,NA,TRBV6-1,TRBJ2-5,TGTGCCAGCAGTGAAGTTACTAGCGGGAGTGGCGGAAGGGTGACCCAGTACTTC,CASSEVTSGSGGRVTQYF
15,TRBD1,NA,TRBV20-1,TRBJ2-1,TGCAGTGCTCGTGACCGGGACAGGGGGCGAAATGAGCAGTTCTTC,CSARDRDRGRNEQFF
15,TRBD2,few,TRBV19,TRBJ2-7,TGTGCCAGTAGTAGTAGGACTAGCATCCCCTACGAGCAGTACTTC,CASSSRTSIPYEQYF
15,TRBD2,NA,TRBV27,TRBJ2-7,TGTGCCAGCAGTTTAGGGAGGGGAGTCCCCTACGAGCAGTACTTC,CASSLGRGVPYEQYF
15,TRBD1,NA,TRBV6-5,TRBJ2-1,TGTGCCAGCTCCCCGACAGGGGGCTCTTACAATGAGCAGTTCTTC,CASSPTGGSYNEQFF
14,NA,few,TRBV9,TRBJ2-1,TGTGCCAGCAGCGGCGGGACTTCGTACAATGAGCAGTTCTTC,CASSGGTSYNEQFF
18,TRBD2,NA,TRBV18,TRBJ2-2,TGTGCCAGCTCACCAAGGAGTGCCGTGAGCGGGACGGTCGGGGAGCTGTTTTTT,CASSPRSAVSGTVGELFF
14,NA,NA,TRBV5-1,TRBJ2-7,TGCGCCAGCAGCTTCCAGGACAGAAACTACGAGCAGTACTTC,CASSFQDRNYEQYF
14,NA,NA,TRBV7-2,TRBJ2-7,TGTGCCAGCAGCTTAGGCACGGGAATCTACGAGCAGTACTTC,CASSLGTGIYEQYF
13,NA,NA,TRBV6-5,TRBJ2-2,TGTGCCAGCAGTCGGGGGAACACCGGGGAGCTGTTTTTT,CASSRGNTGELFF
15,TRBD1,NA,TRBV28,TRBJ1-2,TGTGCCAGCAGGCCCGGACAGGCAGCTAACTATGGCTACACCTTC,CASRPGQAANYGYTF
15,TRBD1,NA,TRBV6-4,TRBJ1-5,TGTGCCAGCAGTGAAGGTCACAGGGGGGCTCAGCCCCAGCATTTT,CASSEGHRGAQPQHF
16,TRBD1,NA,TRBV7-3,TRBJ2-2,TGTGCCAGCAGGTCGGGACAGGGGTCCTACACCGGGGAGCTGTTTTTT,CASRSGQGSYTGELFF
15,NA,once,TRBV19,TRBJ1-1,TGTGCCAGTAGTGCCCCTCGGCTGGGGCACACTGAAGCTTTCTTT,CASSAPRLGHTEAFF
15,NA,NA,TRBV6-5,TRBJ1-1,TGTGCCAGCACCCCACAAGCCAACGCTGAGGTAGGAGCTTTCTTT,CASTPQANAEVGAFF
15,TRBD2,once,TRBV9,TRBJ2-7,TGTGCCAGCAGCCCGCGACTAGCGGGAGGGAACGAGCAGTACTTC,CASSPRLAGGNEQYF
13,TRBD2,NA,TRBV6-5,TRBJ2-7,TGTGCCAGCACCTTAGGACTAGCGGGAGATCATATCTTC,CASTLGLAGDHIF
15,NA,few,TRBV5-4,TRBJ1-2,TGTGCCAGCAGCTCCCCCTGGCTCCCTAGGTATGGCTACACCTTC,CASSSPWLPRYGYTF
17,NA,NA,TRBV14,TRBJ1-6,TGTGCCAGCAGCTGGGGACAACCGAGCTCCTATAATTCACCCCTCCACTTT,CASSWGQPSSYNSPLHF
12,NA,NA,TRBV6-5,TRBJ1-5,TGTGCCACTTCACAGGGAAGTCAGCCCCAGCATTTT,CATSQGSQPQHF
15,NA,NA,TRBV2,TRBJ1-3,TGTGCCAGCACCGGTACGGGATCCGCTGGAAACACCATATATTTT,CASTGTGSAGNTIYF
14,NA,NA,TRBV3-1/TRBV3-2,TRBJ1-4,TGTGCCAGCAGCCAAGGGACAGTTAATGAAAAACTGTTTTTT,CASSQGTVNEKLFF